This is a list of T cell receptor beta chains from one sample in a study of shared clonotypes between healthy human individuals. TCRdb keeps only in-frame clones here, not all; method: immunoSEQ multiplex PCR. This sample has 730,000 or so clones; about 78% occur once, and the top ten carry 1.8%. Source material: memory CD4+ T cells sorted from blood. The source of these receptors is a woman younger than 45 in good health. Each CDR3 is given with its conserved first and last residue. Fields, in order: D gene, clone size, J gene, V gene, CDR3 length, CDR3 DNA, CDR3 protein. D genes are given only for firm matches. Clone size is not always given. Where it is, it says once, few, many or a class for expanded clones.

d_gene: TRBD1
abundance: -
j_gene: TRBJ2-1
v_gene: TRBV25-1
len: 17
CDR3nt: TGTGCCAGCAGTGTAGGGGGCGCACCGCGGTCCTACAATGAGCAGTTCTTC
CDR3aa: CASSVGGAPRSYNEQFF

d_gene: TRBD1
abundance: -
j_gene: TRBJ2-1
v_gene: TRBV7-3
len: 15
CDR3nt: TGTGCCAGCAGCTTAGGGATCGGGACAGAAAATGAGCAGTTCTTC
CDR3aa: CASSLGIGTENEQFF

d_gene: -
abundance: once
j_gene: TRBJ2-5
v_gene: TRBV18
len: 13
CDR3nt: TGTGCCAGCTCACGGACCGCTCAAGAGACCCAGTACTTC
CDR3aa: CASSRTAQETQYF

d_gene: -
abundance: -
j_gene: TRBJ2-2
v_gene: TRBV6-1
len: 14
CDR3nt: TGTGCCAGTGAGAACAGGGAGAGGCCCGGGGAGCTGTTTTTT
CDR3aa: CASENRERPGELFF

d_gene: TRBD1
abundance: -
j_gene: TRBJ2-7
v_gene: TRBV5-1
len: 14
CDR3nt: TGCGCCAGCCGCCTAGACAGGGTAGACTACGAGCAGTACTTC
CDR3aa: CASRLDRVDYEQYF

d_gene: TRBD1
abundance: once
j_gene: TRBJ1-5
v_gene: TRBV29-1
len: 14
CDR3nt: TGCAGCGTTCAGGCAGGGGGGAGCAATCAGCCCCAGCATTTT
CDR3aa: CSVQAGGSNQPQHF

d_gene: -
abundance: -
j_gene: TRBJ2-1
v_gene: TRBV5-1
len: 16
CDR3nt: TGCGCCAGCAGCTTGGTTTCGGGGACGCTGGTTGATGAGCAGTTCTTC
CDR3aa: CASSLVSGTLVDEQFF

d_gene: TRBD2
abundance: -
j_gene: TRBJ2-5
v_gene: TRBV7-2
len: 15
CDR3nt: TGTGCCAGCAGCTTATCGGCTAGCGGACCAGAGACCCAGTACTTC
CDR3aa: CASSLSASGPETQYF

d_gene: -
abundance: -
j_gene: TRBJ2-2
v_gene: TRBV5-1
len: 15
CDR3nt: TGCGCCAGCAGCTTAGGAGCGATGAACACCGGGGAGCTGTTTTTT
CDR3aa: CASSLGAMNTGELFF

d_gene: TRBD1
abundance: few
j_gene: TRBJ2-7
v_gene: TRBV6-5
len: 14
CDR3nt: TGTGCCAGCAGTCTCCGGGACAGGGTCAGCGAGCAGTACTTC
CDR3aa: CASSLRDRVSEQYF

d_gene: TRBD1
abundance: once
j_gene: TRBJ2-2
v_gene: TRBV27
len: 14
CDR3nt: TGTGCCAGCACCACGGACAGGTCGGGCGGGGAGCTGTTTTTT
CDR3aa: CASTTDRSGGELFF

d_gene: -
abundance: -
j_gene: TRBJ1-4
v_gene: TRBV7-9
len: 14
CDR3nt: TGTGCCAGCAGCTTAATGGCAGGGAGCGAAAAACTGTTTTTT
CDR3aa: CASSLMAGSEKLFF

d_gene: -
abundance: -
j_gene: TRBJ1-1
v_gene: TRBV16
len: 13
CDR3nt: TGTGCCAGCAGCAATCCGTTGAACACTGAAGCTTTCTTT
CDR3aa: CASSNPLNTEAFF

d_gene: TRBD1
abundance: -
j_gene: TRBJ1-4
v_gene: TRBV11-2
len: 16
CDR3nt: TGTGCCAGCAGCCTACAGGGGCGGGCAACTAATGAAAAACTGTTTTTT
CDR3aa: CASSLQGRATNEKLFF

d_gene: -
abundance: -
j_gene: TRBJ1-5
v_gene: TRBV5-8
len: 13
CDR3nt: TGTGCCAGCAGCCAACAGGGCGGGCAGCCCCAGCATTTT
CDR3aa: CASSQQGGQPQHF

d_gene: -
abundance: -
j_gene: TRBJ1-6
v_gene: TRBV7-9
len: 13
CDR3nt: TGTGCCAGCAGCTTAGGATTTCGTTCACCCCTCCACTTT
CDR3aa: CASSLGFRSPLHF

d_gene: TRBD1
abundance: -
j_gene: TRBJ1-1
v_gene: TRBV27
len: 15
CDR3nt: TGTGCCAGCAGGGCCAGGGGGCAGGAGAACACTGAAGCTTTCTTT
CDR3aa: CASRARGQENTEAFF

d_gene: TRBD1
abundance: -
j_gene: TRBJ2-5
v_gene: TRBV28
len: 15
CDR3nt: TGTGCCAGCAGTTCCTTGGACAGGGTAGACGAGACCCAGTACTTC
CDR3aa: CASSSLDRVDETQYF

d_gene: -
abundance: -
j_gene: TRBJ2-5
v_gene: TRBV2
len: 15
CDR3nt: TGTGCCAGCAGCAAGAGACAGGCCTACCAAGAGACCCAGTACTTC
CDR3aa: CASSKRQAYQETQYF

d_gene: -
abundance: -
j_gene: TRBJ1-5
v_gene: TRBV6-1
len: 18
CDR3nt: TGTGCCAGCAGGGAAGGACAAGGACCGGGACATAGCAATCAGCCCCAGCATTTT
CDR3aa: CASREGQGPGHSNQPQHF

d_gene: -
abundance: once
j_gene: TRBJ2-7
v_gene: TRBV28
len: 13
CDR3nt: TGTGCCACCCTCCTCGGGCAGGGCGGCGAGCAGTACTTC
CDR3aa: CATLLGQGGEQYF

d_gene: -
abundance: -
j_gene: TRBJ2-3
v_gene: TRBV11-2
len: 12
CDR3nt: TGTGCCAGCAGCTTTTTCACAGATACGCAGTATTTT
CDR3aa: CASSFFTDTQYF

d_gene: -
abundance: -
j_gene: TRBJ1-5
v_gene: TRBV7-2
len: 14
CDR3nt: TGTGCCAGCAGCCAGGGAAGCGCGGGTCAGCCCCAGCATTTT
CDR3aa: CASSQGSAGQPQHF

d_gene: TRBD1
abundance: -
j_gene: TRBJ1-2
v_gene: TRBV5-6
len: 14
CDR3nt: TGTGCCAGCAGCCTCCGACAGGGTGGCTATGGCTACACCTTC
CDR3aa: CASSLRQGGYGYTF

d_gene: TRBD1
abundance: -
j_gene: TRBJ1-2
v_gene: TRBV2
len: 13
CDR3nt: TGTGCCAGCACCTTTAACAGGGGTACTGGCTACACCTTC
CDR3aa: CASTFNRGTGYTF

d_gene: TRBD1
abundance: -
j_gene: TRBJ1-2
v_gene: TRBV5-1
len: 15
CDR3nt: TGCGCCAGCAGCTTGTTATCTTCAGGGGGATATGGCTACACCTTC
CDR3aa: CASSLLSSGGYGYTF

d_gene: -
abundance: -
j_gene: TRBJ2-4
v_gene: TRBV5-6
len: 14
CDR3nt: TGTGCCAGCAGCTTGAGTGCAGGGACAATTATTCAGTACTTC
CDR3aa: CASSLSAGTIIQYF

d_gene: -
abundance: few
j_gene: TRBJ1-5
v_gene: TRBV6-5
len: 15
CDR3nt: TGTGCCAGCAGTTTGAGTCAGGGTCCGAATCAGCCCCAGCATTTT
CDR3aa: CASSLSQGPNQPQHF

d_gene: -
abundance: once
j_gene: TRBJ2-1
v_gene: TRBV6-5
len: 13
CDR3nt: TGTGCCAGCAAAGAAGGACGAGCATTGGAGCAGTTCTTC
CDR3aa: CASKEGRALEQFF

d_gene: -
abundance: -
j_gene: TRBJ2-7
v_gene: TRBV18
len: 14
CDR3nt: TGTGCCAGCTCACCAAGTAACATAGATGGCGAGCAGTACTTC
CDR3aa: CASSPSNIDGEQYF

d_gene: TRBD1
abundance: -
j_gene: TRBJ1-5
v_gene: TRBV28
len: 14
CDR3nt: TGTGCCAGCAGTCCAGGGGGCGGCGATCAGCCCCAGCATTTT
CDR3aa: CASSPGGGDQPQHF

d_gene: TRBD2
abundance: -
j_gene: TRBJ2-1
v_gene: TRBV7-9
len: 15
CDR3nt: TGTGCCAGCAGCCGACGGACTAGCGGGATCAATGAGCAGTTCTTC
CDR3aa: CASSRRTSGINEQFF

d_gene: -
abundance: -
j_gene: TRBJ2-1
v_gene: TRBV11-3
len: 15
CDR3nt: TGTGCCAGCAGCTTGGCAGGGACTTCCTACAATGAGCAGTTCTTC
CDR3aa: CASSLAGTSYNEQFF

d_gene: -
abundance: -
j_gene: TRBJ2-7
v_gene: TRBV7-2
len: 14
CDR3nt: TGTGCCAGCAGCCAGGAGGGGGCGATCTACGAGCAGTACTTC
CDR3aa: CASSQEGAIYEQYF

d_gene: TRBD1
abundance: few
j_gene: TRBJ2-7
v_gene: TRBV4-1
len: 15
CDR3nt: TGCGCCAGCAGCCCAGGACAGGGAGTGTCCTACGAGCAGTACTTC
CDR3aa: CASSPGQGVSYEQYF

d_gene: -
abundance: -
j_gene: TRBJ2-5
v_gene: TRBV5-1
len: 15
CDR3nt: TGCGCCAGCAGCCCGAGGGCAGAATCCCAAGAGACCCAGTACTTC
CDR3aa: CASSPRAESQETQYF

d_gene: TRBD1
abundance: -
j_gene: TRBJ2-7
v_gene: TRBV7-3
len: 18
CDR3nt: TGTGCCAGCAGCCCAGGTGTGCATGTAGGGGGCAAGTCCGGCGAGCAGTACTTC
CDR3aa: CASSPGVHVGGKSGEQYF

d_gene: TRBD2
abundance: -
j_gene: TRBJ2-2
v_gene: TRBV11-1
len: 15
CDR3nt: TGTGCCAGCAGCCAACGACTAGCGGGACAAGGGGAGCTGTTTTTT
CDR3aa: CASSQRLAGQGELFF

d_gene: TRBD2
abundance: -
j_gene: TRBJ2-7
v_gene: TRBV9
len: 16
CDR3nt: TGTGCCAGCAGCCGAGGACTAGCGGGAGACTCCTACGAGCAGTACTTC
CDR3aa: CASSRGLAGDSYEQYF

d_gene: -
abundance: -
j_gene: TRBJ2-1
v_gene: TRBV7-9
len: 12
CDR3nt: TGTGCCAGCAGTTCTTCTAGGGATGAGCAGTTCTTC
CDR3aa: CASSSSRDEQFF

d_gene: -
abundance: few
j_gene: TRBJ2-7
v_gene: TRBV5-1
len: 16
CDR3nt: TGCGCCAGCAGCTTGAGCTTTGGGGGGCCCTCCTACGAGCAGTACTTC
CDR3aa: CASSLSFGGPSYEQYF

d_gene: -
abundance: -
j_gene: TRBJ2-7
v_gene: TRBV6-5
len: 15
CDR3nt: TGTGCCAGCAGTTACAGGGGCCGAAGCTCCTACGAGCAGTACTTC
CDR3aa: CASSYRGRSSYEQYF

d_gene: TRBD2
abundance: -
j_gene: TRBJ2-3
v_gene: TRBV7-3
len: 15
CDR3nt: TGTGCCAGCAGCGTAGCGGGAGGGCCGACAGATACGCAGTATTTT
CDR3aa: CASSVAGGPTDTQYF

d_gene: -
abundance: -
j_gene: TRBJ1-5
v_gene: TRBV18
len: 13
CDR3nt: TGTGCCAGCTCACCAGGGGAAAGTCAGCCCCAGCATTTT
CDR3aa: CASSPGESQPQHF

d_gene: TRBD2
abundance: -
j_gene: TRBJ2-2
v_gene: TRBV19
len: 22
CDR3nt: TGTGCCAGTAGTCTCGATGGCGGACTAGCGGGAGGGGTTCCGATAGGGACCGGGGAGCTGTTTTTT
CDR3aa: CASSLDGGLAGGVPIGTGELFF

d_gene: -
abundance: -
j_gene: TRBJ2-7
v_gene: TRBV5-1
len: 14
CDR3nt: TGCGCCAGCAGCTTGGCCGAGGGGCCCTACGAGCAGTACTTC
CDR3aa: CASSLAEGPYEQYF

d_gene: TRBD2
abundance: -
j_gene: TRBJ2-1
v_gene: TRBV5-3
len: 16
CDR3nt: TGTGCCATTAGCGGGAGCCCACAGAACTCCTACAATGAGCAGTTCTTC
CDR3aa: CAISGSPQNSYNEQFF